Each of the 30 T cell receptor beta chains below was sequenced from the same sample in a study of T cell changes during pregnancy in multiple sclerosis. TCRdb's table, derived via immunoSEQ multiplex PCR, lists solely in-frame clones and lacks some. Among 30,000 to 45,000 clones listed, roughly 90% were seen once. The sample here was CD8+ T cells from peripheral blood mononuclear cells, taken in the first trimester of pregnancy. The source is a female donor with multiple sclerosis, enrolled in a pregnancy study.

V usage is TRBV15 and J usage is TRBJ1-1, with 10 bases that match TRBD1. The CDR3 runs 16 residues. After removal of 0 bases from V and 6 bases from J, the junction contained 7 bases not matched to a gene. Germline loops: CDR1 LNHNV, CDR2 YYDKDF (reference sequence). The CDR3 reads CATSRDRTGTGAEAFF. CDR3 sequence (DNA): TGTGCCACCAGCAGAGACCGTACCGGGACAGGGGCTGAAGCTTTCTTT.

The genes are TRBV27 and TRBJ1-2; D possibly corresponds to TRBD1 (6 bases). This CDR3 is 15 amino acids long. The V end was cut by 6 bases, the J end by 6 bases, with 20 bases between. CDR1 MNHEY and CDR2 SMNVEV come from the germline V gene (reference sequence). CDR3 sequence reads: CASSFQAGHPDGYTF. Here the CDR3 DNA reads TGTGCCAGCAGCTTTCAAGCGGGACACCCCGATGGCTACACCTTC.

The gene calls are TRBV9 and TRBJ1-1; 8 nucleotides agree with TRBD1. Unmatched junction bases numbered 13, after V lost 3 bases and J lost 0 bases. The CDR3 consists of 18 residues. Germline CDR1 is SGDLS and CDR2 is YYNGEE. CDR3 loop: CASSAFARGQGMNTEAFF. CDR3 coding DNA: TGTGCCAGCAGCGCCTTCGCCAGGGGGCAAGGCATGAACACTGAAGCTTTCTTT.

This clone was recorded only once. The genes are TRBV9 and TRBJ2-1; 13 bases agree with TRBD2. Germline CDR1 is SGDLS and CDR2 is YYNGEE. This CDR3 contains 13 residues. The trim removed 4 bases at V and 12 bases at J, leaving 4 bases unmatched. CDR3 coding DNA: TGTGCCAGCAGCCCAACTAGCGGGAGGGGGCAGTTCTTC. It yields the protein CASSPTSGRGQFF.

The chain has TRBV9 and TRBJ1-2, with D unresolved. CDR3 length equals 16 residues. Trimming cost V 3 bases and J 4 bases, with 19 bases left between them. CDR1 SGDLS and CDR2 YYNGEE come from the germline V gene. CDR3 nucleotide sequence: TGTGCCAGCAGCGGCGGCGGGTCTAGTGGGTCCTATGGCTACACCTTC. It codes for CASSGGGSSGSYGYTF.

The chain is built from TRBV7-9 and TRBJ2-7; TRBD2 matches 7 bases. V lost 1 base to trimming and J lost 6 bases; unmatched junction nucleotides: 0. The germline V gene has CDR1 SEHNR and CDR2 FQNEAQ (reference sequence). The CDR3 extends over 12 amino acids. The CDR3 is CASSLGGGEQYF. CDR3 nucleotides: TGTGCCAGCAGCTTAGGGGGGGGCGAGCAGTACTTC.

The rearrangement uses TRBV19 and TRBJ1-2; no clear D. The germline V and J ends were trimmed by 4 bases and 0 bases, with 15 bases remaining between them. The CDR3 sequence is 16 residues long. Germline V lookup: CDR1 LNHDA, CDR2 SQIVND (reference sequence). The DNA for the CDR3 is TGTGCCAGTAGTAAAGAACCGTTCCACTCTAACTATGGCTACACCTTC. It codes for CASSKEPFHSNYGYTF.

This clone was seen a single time. The CDR3 reads CASSLVDSYTDTQYF. Here the CDR3 DNA reads TGTGCCAGCAGCTTAGTCGACTCCTACACAGATACGCAGTATTTT. V and J are TRBV11-2 and TRBJ2-3; D is unresolved. V lost 1 base to trimming and J lost 2 bases, with 10 bases between them. The CDR3 is made up of 15 amino acids. CDR1 and CDR2 from the germline V gene are SGHAT and FQNNGV. The full variable domain, in which reference TRBV11-2 and TRBJ2-3 provide the parts outside the CDR3, is EAGVAQSPRYKIIEKRQSVAFWCNPISGHATLYWYQQILGQGPKLLIQFQNNGVVDDSQLPKDRFSAERLKGVDSTLKIQPAKLEDSAVYLCASSLVDSYTDTQYFGPGTRLTVL.

This sequence joins TRBV11-2 and TRBJ1-1, with a weak D call TRBD1 (5 bases). The germline CDR1 and CDR2 sequences are SGHAT and FQNNGV. Deletions cut 5 bases from V and 1 base from J, with 8 bases between. The length of the CDR3 is 13 residues. The CDR3 DNA is TGTGCCAGCAGCCGCCAGGGGAACACTGAAGCTTTCTTT. Its translation: CASSRQGNTEAFF.

This chain links TRBV19 with TRBJ1-4; D is uncertain. CDR1 and CDR2 from the germline V gene are LNHDA and SQIVND (reference sequence). The V and J ends lost 8 bases and 4 bases respectively, with 14 bases between them. CDR3 length equals 14 residues. The CDR3 loop is CASSTLEVNEKLFF. The CDR3 DNA follows: TGTGCCAGTTCCACCCTCGAGGTTAATGAAAAACTGTTTTTT.

The V and J genes are TRBV15 and TRBJ1-5; D is possibly TRBD1 (5 bases). The CDR3 spans 13 residues. V was clipped by 0 bases and J by 5 bases, with 5 bases between them. The germline CDR1 and CDR2 sequences are LNHNV and YYDKDF (reference sequence). The CDR3 coding sequence is TGTGCCACCAGCAGAGACAGGGATCAGCCCCAGCATTTT. It yields the protein CATSRDRDQPQHF.

The chain recombines TRBV6-1 with TRBJ1-3; D is perhaps TRBD1 (5 bases). Germline V CDR1 and CDR2: MNHNS, SASEGT. This CDR3 region has 14 residues. V lost 4 bases and J 2 bases, leaving 9 bases between the germline ends. Written as DNA, the CDR3 is TGTGCCAGCAGTGCAAAGGACACTGGAAACACCATATATTTT. Protein product: CASSAKDTGNTIYF.

The chain recombines TRBV12-5 with TRBJ2-1, with 8 bases lining up with TRBD2. The CDR3 sequence is 17 residues long. J was trimmed by 8 bases and V by 3 bases; bases with no gene match: 15. The germline V gene encodes CDR1 LGHNT and CDR2 FRNRAP. The DNA for the CDR3 is TGTGCTAGTGGTTTCGGCCCCGGGGGGGGCGTCGACGATGAGCAGTTCTTC. Protein sequence: CASGFGPGGGVDDEQFF.

Only one count was recorded for this clone. The chain couples TRBV11-1 to TRBJ1-1, with TRBD1 identical over 9 bases. Looked up from germline, CDR1 is SGHAT and CDR2 is FQDESV (reference sequence). The CDR3 has 18 residues. Trimming cost V 5 bases and J 1 base; bases outside gene matches: 14. This chain's CDR3 is CASSLRTRDRESNTEAFF. DNA for the CDR3: TGTGCCAGCAGCCTACGGACCCGGGACAGGGAATCGAACACTGAAGCTTTCTTT.

The CDR3 nucleotides are TGTGCCAGCAGCTTAACAGGGAACACTGAAGCTTTCTTT. Amino acids: CASSLTGNTEAFF. The rearrangement joins TRBV7-6 to TRBJ1-1; TRBD1 might be the D (5 bases). V lost 2 bases and J lost 1, with 5 bases in between. The CDR3 spans 13 residues. The V gene's germline CDR1 is SGHVS and CDR2 FNYEAQ.

This clone occurred once. V and J are TRBV4-1 and TRBJ1-1; D is uncertain. From germline, CDR1 is MGHRA and CDR2 YSYEKL. V was pared by 1 base and J by 0 bases, with 24 bases between. There are 20 residues in the CDR3. This CDR3 reads CASSQGDSPGAVWMNTEAFF. Written as DNA, the CDR3 is TGCGCCAGCAGCCAAGGGGATTCGCCGGGAGCGGTATGGATGAACACTGAAGCTTTCTTT.

The chain employs TRBV5-6 and TRBJ1-5; tentative D call: TRBD1 (6 bases). CDR1 and CDR2 from the germline V gene are SGHDT and YYEEEE. Trimming stripped 2 bases from V and 7 bases from J, with 10 bases between. CDR3 length: 13 amino acids. CDR3 region: CASSLGTSQPQHF. In DNA, the CDR3 is TGTGCCAGCAGCTTAGGGACATCACAGCCCCAGCATTTT.

This sequence joins TRBV2 and TRBJ1-4; TRBD1 matches at 9 bases. Looked up from germline, CDR1 is SNHLY and CDR2 is FYNNEI. With 6 bases clipped from V and 5 bases from J, the junction kept 7 bases outside the gene matches. The CDR3 length is 15 residues. CDR3 coding DNA: TGTGCCAGCAGCCTTATCGGGACAGGGAATGAAAAACTGTTTTTT. This sequence encodes CASSLIGTGNEKLFF.

This clone was detected ten times or more. The chain recombines TRBV7-6 with TRBJ2-1, with 12 bases fitting TRBD2. The CDR3 is 17 amino acids. Unmatched junction bases numbered 5, after V lost 5 bases and J lost 0 bases. Germline CDR1 SGHVS, CDR2 FNYEAQ. The CDR3: CASSRTSGGISYNEQFF. The CDR3 nucleotides read TGTGCCAGCAGCCGAACTAGCGGGGGGATCTCCTACAATGAGCAGTTCTTC.

J is TRBJ1-1 and V is TRBV6-1, with D possibly being TRBD1 (6 bases). Germline CDR1 is MNHNS and CDR2 is SASEGT. This CDR3 contains 13 residues. Trimming took 7 bases from V and 6 from J, leaving 15 bases between them. In nucleotides, the CDR3 is TGTGCCAGCACGCCAAGGGGGGGCTCTGAAGCTTTCTTT. Its protein product is CASTPRGGSEAFF.

The J gene is TRBJ2-1, the V gene TRBV9, with D perhaps matching TRBD2 (5 bases). The CDR3 totals 13 residues. The germline CDR1 and CDR2 sequences are SGDLS and YYNGEE. Between the trimmed V and J ends, which lost 2 bases and 2 bases, there was a span of 5 bases. The CDR3 DNA reads as TGTGCCAGCAGCGTGGAGGCCTACAATGAGCAGTTCTTC. It codes for CASSVEAYNEQFF.

The rearrangement links TRBV2 to TRBJ2-2, with D possibly TRBD2 on 5 matching bases. This CDR3 comprises 14 residues. Trimming shortened V by 10 bases and J by 2 bases, and 14 bases separated the two germline ends. The germline V gene has CDR1 SNHLY and CDR2 FYNNEI. CDR3 nucleotides: TGTGCCATCCCCGGACGGGGAAACACCGGGGAGCTGTTTTTT. Its translation is CAIPGRGNTGELFF.

The gene calls are TRBV10-2 and TRBJ2-5; D might be TRBD2 (6 bases). Looked up from germline, CDR1 is WSHSY and CDR2 is SAAADI. Between the trimmed V and J ends, which lost 3 bases and 4 bases, there was a span of 15 bases. CDR3 length: 15 residues. The CDR3 sequence is CASSDSMGGPETQYF. The DNA for the CDR3 is TGCGCCAGCAGTGATAGTATGGGGGGACCAGAGACCCAGTACTTC.

This sequence joins TRBV4-1 and TRBJ1-1; 8 bases fit TRBD1. The V and J ends lost 6 bases and 2 bases, in that order; junction bases with no gene match: 2. Germline lookup yields CDR1 MGHRA and CDR2 YSYEKL. The CDR3 is made up of 13 amino acids. The CDR3, as DNA: TGCGCCAGCAGAGGACAGGGCAACACTGAAGCTTTCTTT. This encodes CASRGQGNTEAFF.

The V and J genes are TRBV2 and TRBJ1-1, with TRBD1 matching 7 bases. Germline values: CDR1 SNHLY, CDR2 FYNNEI. There are 15 residues in the CDR3. Trimming removed 3 bases from V and 1 base from J; junction bases left unmatched: 5. The CDR3 coding sequence is TGTGCCAGCAGTGACTGGGACAGCTCGAACACTGAAGCTTTCTTT. This codes for CASSDWDSSNTEAFF.

This clone was seen once. V gene TRBV11-2 combines with J gene TRBJ1-5, with 12 positions matching TRBD1. The germline V gene has CDR1 SGHAT and CDR2 FQNNGV. This CDR3 spans 18 amino acids. V shed 6 bases and J 0 bases; nucleotides not matched to a gene: 9. CDR3 DNA: TGTGCCAGCAGGCCGGGACAGGGGGCTCCTTATAGCAATCAGCCCCAGCATTTT. It translates to CASRPGQGAPYSNQPQHF.

The V and J genes are TRBV7-2 and TRBJ1-3; 9 nucleotides line up with TRBD1. Germline V gives CDR1 SGHTA, CDR2 FQGNSA. Trimming at V came to 4 bases and at J to 8 bases, leaving 6 bases not matched to a gene. The CDR3 contains 14 residues. The CDR3 spells CASSSGQGWDTIYF. CDR3 nucleotide sequence: TGTGCCAGCAGCTCCGGACAGGGGTGGGACACCATATATTTT.

This clone appeared a single time. The chain recombines TRBV6-4 with TRBJ2-1, with 8 bases aligning to TRBD1. Per the germline V gene, CDR1 is MRHNA and CDR2 is SNTAGT. J was trimmed by 8 bases and V by 5 bases; bases with no gene match: 8. The CDR3 runs 14 residues. The CDR3 loop reads CASSQSTGVHEQFF. The CDR3, as DNA: TGTGCCAGCAGTCAATCGACAGGGGTCCATGAGCAGTTCTTC.

V gene TRBV27 combines with J gene TRBJ1-2, with TRBD1 identical over 8 bases. Per germline, CDR1 MNHEY and CDR2 SMNVEV (reference sequence). The CDR3 spans 16 residues. Germline trimming cut 5 bases from V and 4 bases from J; bases unmatched to any gene: 12. CDR3 in amino acids: CASSPRPGTGTYGYTF. The CDR3 DNA reads as TGTGCCAGCAGTCCGCGTCCCGGGACAGGAACCTATGGCTACACCTTC.

The chain combines TRBV5-1 with TRBJ2-5, with 7 bases matching TRBD1. From germline, CDR1 is SGHRS and CDR2 YFSETQ. Trimming cost V 0 bases and J 3 bases; bases outside gene matches: 2. The CDR3 totals 14 residues. CDR3: CASSLVGTEETQYF. The CDR3 region has the DNA TGCGCCAGCAGCTTGGTAGGGACAGAAGAGACCCAGTACTTC.